Listed below are T cell receptor beta chains from one sample, sequenced in a study of T cell changes during pregnancy in multiple sclerosis. This table comes from immunoSEQ multiplex PCR, and its TCRdb copy is limited to in-frame clones, with some not included. The sample holds some 63,000 clones, around nine tenths seen once. This specimen was peripheral blood, taken before pregnancy. All receptors come from a female donor with multiple sclerosis, enrolled in a pregnancy study. Each CDR3 is given with its conserved first and last residue. The order of the fields is clone size, V gene, D gene, J gene, CDR3 protein. A D gene is named only where the DNA matches it firmly. Expanded clones get a size class; other rows say once, few or many, or leave the size out.

clone_size: -
v_call: TRBV7-2
d_call: TRBD1
j_call: TRBJ2-3
cdr3_aa: CASSFLTGGTDTQYF

clone_size: -
v_call: TRBV7-6
d_call: -
j_call: TRBJ2-7
cdr3_aa: CASSFSGWDEQYF

clone_size: -
v_call: TRBV6-5
d_call: TRBD1
j_call: TRBJ2-3
cdr3_aa: CASSRDRGRTDTQYF

clone_size: -
v_call: TRBV18
d_call: TRBD1
j_call: TRBJ2-7
cdr3_aa: CASSPGQGSYEQYF

clone_size: -
v_call: TRBV5-8
d_call: -
j_call: TRBJ2-7
cdr3_aa: CASSLGPGADEQYF

clone_size: -
v_call: TRBV5-1
d_call: -
j_call: TRBJ2-7
cdr3_aa: CASSLPTPYEQYF

clone_size: -
v_call: TRBV9
d_call: TRBD1
j_call: TRBJ1-3
cdr3_aa: CASSASTGGLDTIYF

clone_size: once
v_call: TRBV4-3
d_call: TRBD1
j_call: TRBJ1-2
cdr3_aa: CASSPRDRASGGYTF

clone_size: once
v_call: TRBV11-2
d_call: TRBD2
j_call: TRBJ2-7
cdr3_aa: CASSQVESGGAGLYF

clone_size: -
v_call: TRBV21-1
d_call: -
j_call: TRBJ2-2
cdr3_aa: CASSKGVAGENTGELFF